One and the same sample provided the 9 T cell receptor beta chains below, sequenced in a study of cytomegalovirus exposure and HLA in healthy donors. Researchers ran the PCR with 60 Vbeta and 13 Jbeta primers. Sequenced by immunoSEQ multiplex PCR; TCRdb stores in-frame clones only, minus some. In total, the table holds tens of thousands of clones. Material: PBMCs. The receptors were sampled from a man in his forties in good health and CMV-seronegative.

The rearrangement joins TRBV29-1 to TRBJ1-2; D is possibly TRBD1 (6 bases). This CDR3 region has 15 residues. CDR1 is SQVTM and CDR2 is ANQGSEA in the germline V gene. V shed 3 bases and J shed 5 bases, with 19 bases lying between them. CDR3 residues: CSVEATGNPRYGYTF. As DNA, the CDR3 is TGCAGCGTTGAGGCTACAGGGAACCCTCGTTATGGCTACACCTTC.

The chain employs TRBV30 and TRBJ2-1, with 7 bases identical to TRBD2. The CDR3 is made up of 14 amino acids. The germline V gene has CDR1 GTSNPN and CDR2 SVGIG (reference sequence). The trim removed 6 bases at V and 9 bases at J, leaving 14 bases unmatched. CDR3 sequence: CACAGLGRTFEQFF. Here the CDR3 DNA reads TGTGCCTGCGCAGGACTAGGGAGGACCTTTGAGCAGTTCTTC.

DNA for the CDR3: TGTGCCAGCAGCTTAGGGCAGAGGGGGTCTGAAGCTTTCTTT. The encoded protein is CASSLGQRGSEAFF. The rearrangement uses TRBV5-4 and TRBJ1-1, with D perhaps matching TRBD1 (6 bases). V was trimmed by 2 bases and J by 6 bases, leaving 14 bases between them. This CDR3 has 14 residues. Looked up from germline, CDR1 is SGHNT and CDR2 is YYREEE (reference sequence).

This CDR3 is CASRGGSGRNSPLHF. The CDR3 coding sequence is TGTGCCAGCAGGGGGGGATCGGGAAGAAATTCACCCCTCCACTTT. The V gene is TRBV25-1, the J gene TRBJ1-6, with D perhaps TRBD1 (5 bases). Deletions cut 6 bases from V and 7 bases from J, with 16 bases between. The germline CDR1 and CDR2 sequences are MGHDK and SYGVNS. This CDR3 has 15 amino acids.

CDR3 amino acids: CASSPGLAFYNEQFF. The CDR3 DNA follows: TGTGCCAGCAGCCCTGGACTAGCGTTTTACAATGAGCAGTTCTTC. The rearrangement uses TRBV11-1 and TRBJ2-1; 9 bases line up with TRBD2. The CDR3 is 15 amino acids. Germline V gene data show CDR1 as SGHAT and CDR2 as FQDESV (reference sequence). J was trimmed by 4 bases and V by 5 bases; bases with no gene match: 6.

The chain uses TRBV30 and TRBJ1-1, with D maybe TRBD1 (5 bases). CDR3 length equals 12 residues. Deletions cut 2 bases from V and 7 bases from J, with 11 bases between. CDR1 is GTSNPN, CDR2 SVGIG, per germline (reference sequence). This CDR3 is CAWSSAGREAFF. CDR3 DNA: TGTGCCTGGAGTTCCGCAGGGCGTGAAGCTTTCTTT.

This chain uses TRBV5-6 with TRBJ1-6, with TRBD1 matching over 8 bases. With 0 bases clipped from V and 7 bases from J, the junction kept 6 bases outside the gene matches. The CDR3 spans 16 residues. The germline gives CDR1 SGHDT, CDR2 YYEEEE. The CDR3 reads CASSLAAGQVNSPLHF. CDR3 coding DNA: TGTGCCAGCAGCTTGGCGGCGGGACAGGTGAATTCACCCCTCCACTTT.

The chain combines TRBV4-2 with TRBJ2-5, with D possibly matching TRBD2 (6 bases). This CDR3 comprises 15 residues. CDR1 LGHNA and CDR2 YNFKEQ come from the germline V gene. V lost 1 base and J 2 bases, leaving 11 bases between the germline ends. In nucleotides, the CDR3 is TGTGCCAGCAGCCAAGGGACTACAAATCAAGAGACCCAGTACTTC. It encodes CASSQGTTNQETQYF.

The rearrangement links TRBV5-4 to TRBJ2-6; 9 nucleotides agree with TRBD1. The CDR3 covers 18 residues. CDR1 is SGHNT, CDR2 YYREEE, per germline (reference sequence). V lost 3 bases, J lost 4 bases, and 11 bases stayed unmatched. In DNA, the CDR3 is TGTGCCAGCAGCTCTCCGGGACAGGGAGGCTCCGGGGCCAACGTCCTGACTTTC. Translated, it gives CASSSPGQGGSGANVLTF.